This paragraph reports one TCR beta chain. What this receptor recognizes is not known. Base quality data are lacking; no much larger clone is found one base away. The sample comes from a study of T cell repertoires in cytomegalovirus infection (dated by TCRdb to the late 2010s). At the level of the whole study: Peptide stimulations targeted recently identified HLA-C-restricted CMV epitopes, whose presentation resists viral immunomodulation, together with well-studied HLA-B-restricted epitopes. The HLA type of each donor mattered for the analysis, because public TCR beta signatures pointed to carriage of CMV infection along with the matching HLA type.

V loses 2 bases at its end and J loses 8 bases; junction bases beyond the gene matches: 11. The CDR3 runs 16 amino acids, cysteine and phenylalanine included. Just CDR3 DNA is preserved here, 48 bases in frame from base 1. Looking up the germline V gene yields CDR1 MNHEY and CDR2 SVGEGT. Reads for this sample came from an Illumina HiSeq 1500. TCRdb reworked the public reads: Q25 trimming with fastp, MiXCR clone assembly, productive beta chains retained. Rows with a matching CDR3 protein are joined into one entry that keeps the most common DNA and genes. This sample holds around 430,000 distinct CDR3 sequences; approximately 42% were observed only once. The top ten clonotypes cover around 44% of the sample. The treatment or condition label here, explained by the study, means: in vitro stimulation with specific CMV peptide epitopes to enrich CMV-specific T cells. What the study reported, not specific to this receptor: The ex vivo response was dominated by HLA-C-restricted CMV-specific TCR beta clonotypes, and the single most frequent clonotype in two of eight donors was supplied by these HLA-C-restricted clonotypes. Cumulative frequency of public TCR beta family members discriminated carriers of CMV infection plus the relevant HLA type in this cohort and an independent approximately 370-donor cohort.

The sequenced sample was cultured PBMCs, obtained from culture after CMV antigen stimulation. The rearrangement combines TRBV6-2 or TRBV6-3 with TRBJ1-2; 10 junctional bases match TRBD1. This receptor was obtained from a human donor in good health (CMV status not recorded). Some clones in this sample may be carry-over from other donors' samples. The DNA sequence follows: TGTGCCAGCAGTTACGGTCCGGGACAGGGGAGTGGCGGCTACACCTTC. This is translated as CASSYGPGQGSGGYTF.